This T cell receptor beta chain was sequenced during a study of T cell repertoires in cytomegalovirus infection (dated by TCRdb to about 2019). Describing the broader study: Donor HLA type was relevant to the analysis, as public TCR beta signatures indicated carriage of CMV infection together with the matching HLA type. Summary of the overall study and its limitations: The ex vivo response was dominated by HLA-C-restricted CMV-specific TCR beta clonotypes, which also provided the single most frequent clonotype in two of eight donors. Carriers of CMV infection plus the relevant HLA type were discriminated by the cumulative frequency of public TCR beta family members in the study cohort and in an independent approximately 400-donor cohort.

The run used an Illumina HiSeq 1500. TCRdb cleaned the public reads at Q25 with fastp, built clones with MiXCR and kept in-frame beta chains. Each record represents a unique CDR3 protein, reported with the most common genes and DNA among its rows. The sample table records roughly 630,000 distinct CDR3 sequences; about 24% of these occur just once. The top ten hold less than 9.5% of the sample. At least ten counts were recorded for this clonotype. Its antigen specificity is not known. No much larger clone exists at a distance of one base, and base qualities are not known. V lost 6 bases and J lost 6 bases; the stretch between them is 14 bases long. The germline V gene encodes CDR1 MNHEY and CDR2 SMNVEV (reference sequence). Its CDR3 holds 14 amino acids, cysteine through phenylalanine. Only CDR3 DNA remains: 42 bases, in frame from the first base.

The sequenced sample consisted of CD8+ T cells from PBMCs. This TCR was sampled from a human donor in good health (CMV status not recorded). Some clones in this sample may be carry-over from other donors' samples. The chain is made from TRBV27 and TRBJ2-2, with no confident D gene call. The sequence in DNA is TGTGCCAGCAGCTCTCTTCCCCAGGCCGGGGAGCTGTTTTTT. Its translation is CASSSLPQAGELFF.